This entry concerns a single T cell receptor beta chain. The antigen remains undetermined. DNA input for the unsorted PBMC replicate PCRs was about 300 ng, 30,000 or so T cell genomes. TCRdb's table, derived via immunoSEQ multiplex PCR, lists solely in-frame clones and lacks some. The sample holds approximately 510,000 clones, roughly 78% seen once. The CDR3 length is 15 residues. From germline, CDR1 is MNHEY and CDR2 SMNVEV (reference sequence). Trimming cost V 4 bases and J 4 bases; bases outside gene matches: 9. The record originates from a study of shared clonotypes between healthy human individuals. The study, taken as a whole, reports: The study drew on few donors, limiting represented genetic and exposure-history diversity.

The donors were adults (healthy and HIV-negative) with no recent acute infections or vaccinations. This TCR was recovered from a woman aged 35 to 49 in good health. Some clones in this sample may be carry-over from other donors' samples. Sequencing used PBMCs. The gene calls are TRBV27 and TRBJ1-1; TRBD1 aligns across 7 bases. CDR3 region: CASSSSGGEGTEAFF. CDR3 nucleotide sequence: TGTGCCAGCAGTTCCTCAGGGGGTGAGGGCACTGAAGCTTTCTTT.